This T cell receptor beta chain is from a study of T-cell memory formation after mild COVID-19. Using its own MiXCR run on the 5' RACE reads, TCRdb lists one record per CDR3 protein. This table has roughly 300,000 distinct CDR3 sequences, roughly 15% appearing once. Unmatched junction bases numbered 5, after V lost 0 bases and J lost 4 bases. This CDR3 has 15 amino acids. Per the germline V gene, CDR1 is LGHNA and CDR2 is YNFKEQ. In this sample, this clonotype turned up a few times. The receptor was isolated from a man younger than 30 who had mild COVID-19 (a few samples of this study predate the infection). Cell type and time point are not known. The chain recombines TRBV4-2 with TRBJ2-5, with 7 positions matching TRBD2. The sample taken for sequencing was PBMCs or a T cell subset sorted from them (not recorded which). The CDR3 region is CASSQEGERGETQYF. The DNA of the CDR3 is TGTGCCAGCAGCCAAGAGGGGGAGCGGGGAGAGACCCAGTACTTC.